The source of this T cell receptor (beta chain) is a study of shared clonotypes between healthy human individuals. Whole-study results and caveats: Donors were few, which limited the genetic and exposure-history diversity represented.

In regard to this clone: No antigen is known for it.

Nashville, Tennessee was home to all donors, who were Caucasian adults. Profiling relied on immunoSEQ multiplex PCR, and the TCRdb table lists in-frame clones only, not all of them. The data show about 690,000 clones, with about 90% seen just once and 34% held by the top ten. Germline V gene sequence: CDR1 GTSNPN, CDR2 SVGIG (reference sequence). The length of the CDR3 is 15 residues. Trimming cost V 1 base and J 2 bases, with 14 bases left between them. The sequence was collected from a man between 18 and 35 years old in good health. Some clones in this sample may be carry-over from other donors' samples. Sample: memory CD8+ T cells from PBMCs. Subset noted: CD45RO+ cells pooled with CCR7-negative TemRA cells. The chain recombines TRBV30 with TRBJ1-2; D remains unclear. DNA for the CDR3: TGTGCCTGGAGTGGGGGAGATTGGCGAAACTATGGCTACACCTTC. It translates to CAWSGGDWRNYGYTF.